This TCR beta chain was recovered during a study of pediatric ulcerative colitis. Data came from immunoSEQ multiplex PCR; TCRdb stores just in-frame clones and leaves some out. The sample holds about 35,000 clones, about 81% seen once. The CDR3 extends over 12 amino acids. Trimming stripped 4 bases from V and 7 bases from J, with 8 bases between. Germline V lookup: CDR1 SGHTS, CDR2 YDEGEE. Remarks on this clone: Its antigen remains unidentified.

Rectal tissue came from one to two pinch biopsies taken at colonoscopy. Study-wide results and caveats: Total lymphocyte DNA, not sorted subsets, was the template. Acute severe colitis showed lower rectal diversity from clonal expansions.

This sequence joins TRBV5-8 and TRBJ2-2; D not certain. This receptor was identified in a boy younger than 18 with mild ulcerative colitis. Source material: gut tissue. CDR3 amino acids: CASSLPGGELFF. In DNA, the CDR3 is TGTGCCAGCAGCCTCCCGGGCGGGGAGCTGTTTTTT.